The present entry profiles one T cell receptor (beta chain) with its context. Its antigen is undetermined. This sample was included in a study of metastatic and nonmetastatic thyroid tumors. Study details: Both malignant and benign thyroid patients supplied peripheral blood and tumor or nodule tissue samples, across which the repertoires of these patients were then compared. Study-wide findings and caveats: Malignant tumors reportedly showed significantly higher TCR beta diversity than benign nodules in both blood and tumor.

Trimming left V 1 base short and J 3 bases short, with 22 bases between. The CDR3 is 19 residues long. Looked up from germline, CDR1 is SGHTA and CDR2 is FQGTGA. No treatment had been given to any patient before thyroid surgery. How the authors handled the data: Building a distant-metastasis classifier for papillary thyroid cancer drew on CDR3 differences across clinicopathological groups. Using MiXCR, TCRdb reanalyzed the PCR reads. The V and J calls were not made by the authors but by TCRdb's processing. This sample has over 20,000 clones, with around 30% found just once. The V and J genes are TRBV7-3 and TRBJ1-5, with D possibly TRBD1 on 6 matching bases. The material sequenced was blood. This TCR was recovered from a female donor with papillary thyroid cancer or a benign thyroid nodule (not recorded which). Some clones in this sample may be carry-over from other donors' samples. The CDR3 coding sequence is TGTGCCAGCAGCTTAATCCACAGGGTCTCCCTCTTCCCCAATCAGCCCCAGCATTTT. It encodes CASSLIHRVSLFPNQPQHF.